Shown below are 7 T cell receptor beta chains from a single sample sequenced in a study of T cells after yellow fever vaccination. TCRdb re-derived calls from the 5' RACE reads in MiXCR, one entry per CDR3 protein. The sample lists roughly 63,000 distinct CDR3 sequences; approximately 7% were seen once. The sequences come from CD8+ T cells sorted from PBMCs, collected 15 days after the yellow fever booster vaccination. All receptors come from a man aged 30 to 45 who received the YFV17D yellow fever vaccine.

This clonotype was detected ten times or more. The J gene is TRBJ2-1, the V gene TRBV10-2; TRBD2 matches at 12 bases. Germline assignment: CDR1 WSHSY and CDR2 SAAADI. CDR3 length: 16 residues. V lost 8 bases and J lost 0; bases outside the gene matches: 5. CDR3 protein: CASRTSGAYSYNEQFF. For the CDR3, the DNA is TGCGCCAGCCGGACTAGCGGGGCCTACTCCTACAATGAGCAGTTCTTC.

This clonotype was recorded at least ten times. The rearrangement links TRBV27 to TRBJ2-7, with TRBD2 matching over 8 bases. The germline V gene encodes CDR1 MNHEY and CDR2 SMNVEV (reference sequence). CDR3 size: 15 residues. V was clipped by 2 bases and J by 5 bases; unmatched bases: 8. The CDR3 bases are TGTGCCAGCAGTTTACCCGGACTAGCAACACACGAGCAGTACTTC. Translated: CASSLPGLATHEQYF.

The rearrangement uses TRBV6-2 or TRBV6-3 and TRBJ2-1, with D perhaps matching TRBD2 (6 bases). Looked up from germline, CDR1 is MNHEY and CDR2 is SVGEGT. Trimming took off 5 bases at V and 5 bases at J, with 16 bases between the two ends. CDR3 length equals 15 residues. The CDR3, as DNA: TGTGCCAGCAGTCCGGGGGTCAACGCCCACAATGAGCAGTTCTTC. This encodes CASSPGVNAHNEQFF.

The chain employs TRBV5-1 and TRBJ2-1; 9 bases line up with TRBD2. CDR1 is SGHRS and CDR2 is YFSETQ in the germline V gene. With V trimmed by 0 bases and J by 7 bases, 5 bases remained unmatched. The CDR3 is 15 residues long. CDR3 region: CASSLELRGGNEQFF. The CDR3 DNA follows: TGCGCCAGCAGCTTGGAGTTGCGGGGGGGGAATGAGCAGTTCTTC.

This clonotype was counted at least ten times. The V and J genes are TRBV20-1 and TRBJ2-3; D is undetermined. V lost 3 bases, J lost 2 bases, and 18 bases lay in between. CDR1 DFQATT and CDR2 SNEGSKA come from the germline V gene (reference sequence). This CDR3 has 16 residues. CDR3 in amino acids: CSASGPHRPSTDTQYF. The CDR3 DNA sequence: TGCAGTGCTAGTGGGCCACATCGGCCTTCCACAGATACGCAGTATTTT.

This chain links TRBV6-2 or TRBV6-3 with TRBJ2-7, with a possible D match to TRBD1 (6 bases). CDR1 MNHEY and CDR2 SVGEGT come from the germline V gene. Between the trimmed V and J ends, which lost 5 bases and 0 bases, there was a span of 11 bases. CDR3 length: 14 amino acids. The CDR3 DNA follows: TGTGCCAGCAGTCAAAGGGACATCTCCTACGAGCAGTACTTC. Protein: CASSQRDISYEQYF.

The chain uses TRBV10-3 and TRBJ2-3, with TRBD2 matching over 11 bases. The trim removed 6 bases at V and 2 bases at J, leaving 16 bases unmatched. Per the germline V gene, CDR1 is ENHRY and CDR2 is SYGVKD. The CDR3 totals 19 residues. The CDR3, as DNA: TGTGCCATCAGCGCATCCGGGACTAGCGGACTACCTACCACAGATACGCAGTATTTT. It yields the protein CAISASGTSGLPTTDTQYF.